Below, one TCR beta chain is given with its context. The antigen this receptor binds is unknown. The sample was run on an Illumina HiSeq 2000. 5'RACE template switching, by which a universal primer site and unique molecular identifiers were added, was used to make TCR beta cDNA libraries. cDNA synthesis was primed from the TCR beta constant segment and was followed by two successive PCR amplification steps. The paper's data handling went like this. Reads were demultiplexed and grouped by UMI with MIGEC, and clonotypes were assembled and quantified with MiTCR. Only TCR cDNA sequences supported by at least two reads were kept to exclude erroneous sequences. The tcR package was used for downstream repertoire analysis, with clonotypes matched between fractions based on CDR3 nucleotide sequence plus V segment. Antigen specificity was annotated against VDJdb with VDJmatch, allowing one amino acid substitution in CDR3. One entry per CDR3 protein sequence results from the TCRdb reprocessing of the reads, with DNA left out. Clone size and V and J calls follow TCRdb, not the original study. In this sample's table one finds more than 400,000 distinct CDR3 sequences. Less than 7.5% of the sample is held by the ten biggest clonotypes.

Reading the germline V gene gives CDR1 SGHTA and CDR2 FQGTGA. The CDR3 runs 17 residues from the cysteine to the phenylalanine. The entry carries no DNA sequence. To determine HCMV serostatus, a commercial ELISA kit was used to detect HCMV-specific IgG in serum. Peripheral blood mononuclear cells were isolated from blood by Ficoll density gradient centrifugation. The data belong to a study of T cells expressing NK-cell markers (dated by TCRdb to the early 2020s). Regarding the research as a whole: Fewer than ten donors provided sorted CD3+CD56+NKG2C+, CD3+CD56+NKG2C- and CD3+CD56-NKG2C+ T-cell subsets, whose TCR beta-chain repertoires were profiled. Of the eight sequenced donors, seven were found to be HCMV-seropositive and one was found to be HCMV-seronegative. The study sequenced eight donors, all healthy volunteers chosen at random: three men and five women. The libraries were sequenced on Illumina HiSeq 2000/2500, MiSeq or NextSeq, producing 2 x 150 bp reads. Summary of the overall study and its limitations: Whether the expanded NKG2C-expressing T cell clones were specific for HCMV antigens remained unclear. Those dominant clonotypes were again the most abundant among CD3+CD56-NKG2C+ cells in a few donors, at about 28.3-60.1%. For roughly six donors, the dominant CD3+CD56+NKG2C+ clonotypes were among the top 10 CD8+ clonotypes and accounted for about 1.0-7.0% of CD8+ T cells.

This clonotype originated in a woman between 18 and 75 years old in good health. The chain is made from TRBV7-3 and TRBJ2-1; there is no DNA to check the TCRdb D call of TRBD2. The sequenced sample was blood T cells: a sorted CD56 or NKG2C T cell subset, CD4+ or CD8+ T cells, or bulk PBMC T cells (not recorded which). The CDR3 region: CASSLMGGGDSYNEQFF.